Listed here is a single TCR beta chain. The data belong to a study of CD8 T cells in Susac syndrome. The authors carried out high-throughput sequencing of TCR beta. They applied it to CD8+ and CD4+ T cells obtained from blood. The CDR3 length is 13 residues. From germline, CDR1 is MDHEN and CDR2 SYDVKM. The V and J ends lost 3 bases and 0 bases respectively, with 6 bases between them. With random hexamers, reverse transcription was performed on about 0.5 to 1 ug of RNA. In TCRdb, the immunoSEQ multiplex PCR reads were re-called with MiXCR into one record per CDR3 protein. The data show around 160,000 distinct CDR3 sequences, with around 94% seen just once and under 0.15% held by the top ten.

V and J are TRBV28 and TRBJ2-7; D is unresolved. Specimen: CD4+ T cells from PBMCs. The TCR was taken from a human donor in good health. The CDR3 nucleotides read TGTGCCAGCAGTTTCCCGAGCTCCTACGAGCAGTACTTC. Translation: CASSFPSSYEQYF.